The 19 T cell receptor beta chains in this list originate from one sample, sequenced in a study of CD8+ T cells in alopecia areata. Treatment meaning: oral pan-JAK inhibitor, 5-10 mg twice daily. Reverse transcribed after extraction, RNA yielded cDNA as the sequencing template. Profiling relied on immunoSEQ multiplex PCR, and the TCRdb table lists in-frame clones only, not all of them. The table has hundreds of thousands of clones, approximately 65% seen once. The sample in question was CD4+ T cells sorted from blood, obtained at week 44, from a patient treated with tofacitinib. These TCRs come from a human donor with alopecia areata.

The chain links TRBV2 to TRBJ2-5; 14 bases align to TRBD2. After removal of 4 bases from V and 5 bases from J, the junction contained 0 bases not matched to a gene. Germline loops: CDR1 SNHLY, CDR2 FYNNEI. This CDR3 is built from 14 residues. The CDR3 here is CASSGLAGGETQYF. CDR3 bases: TGTGCCAGCAGTGGACTAGCGGGGGGGGAGACCCAGTACTTC.

This clone was recorded a few times. V and J are TRBV29-1 and TRBJ2-5; 9 nucleotides match TRBD1. The germline V gene encodes CDR1 SQVTM and CDR2 ANQGSEA. Trimming at V came to 8 bases and at J to 3 bases, leaving 4 bases not matched to a gene. The CDR3 consists of 12 residues. CDR3 bases: TGCAGCCAACAGGGGGCAGAAGAGACCCAGTACTTC. Translation: CSQQGAEETQYF.

The chain has TRBV15 and TRBJ2-5; tentatively, D is TRBD1 or TRBD2 (5 bases each). V lost 8 bases to trimming and J lost 5 bases, with 21 bases between them. Germline CDR1 is LNHNV and CDR2 is YYDKDF (reference sequence). CDR3 length: 15 amino acids. CDR3 DNA sequence: TGTGCCACCCGCCAAGGGGACCGAACCGAGGAGACCCAGTACTTC. This gives the protein CATRQGDRTEETQYF.

This clone was seen only a few times. V and J are TRBV18 and TRBJ1-6; D gene uncertain. Trimming took 6 bases from V and 5 from J, leaving 8 bases between them. Germline loops: CDR1 KGHSH, CDR2 LQKENI. The CDR3 consists of 13 residues. The CDR3 reads CASSDLDNSPLHF. Written as DNA, the CDR3 is TGTGCCAGCTCGGACCTCGATAATTCACCCCTCCACTTT.

The chain joins TRBV5-1 to TRBJ2-2, with TRBD1 identical over 7 bases. Per germline, CDR1 SGHRS and CDR2 YFSETQ. The trim removed 2 bases at V and 4 bases at J, leaving 8 bases unmatched. The CDR3 covers 16 residues. The CDR3 DNA follows: TGCGCCAGCAGCTTCGGAGACAGGGCTCCCACCGGGGAGCTGTTTTTT. This encodes CASSFGDRAPTGELFF.

The chain has TRBV9 and TRBJ2-1; 10 bases line up with TRBD2. In germline, CDR1 is SGDLS, CDR2 YYNGEE. This CDR3 is built from 14 residues. With 5 bases clipped from V and 5 bases from J, the junction kept 4 bases outside the gene matches. CDR3 residues: CASRAAGGNNEQFF. CDR3 DNA sequence: TGTGCCAGCAGGGCAGCGGGGGGGAACAATGAGCAGTTCTTC. The full variable domain, rest sourced from reference TRBV9 and TRBJ2-1, is DSGVTQTPKHLITATGQRVTLRCSPRSGDLSVYWYQQSLDQGLQFLIQYYNGEERAKGNILERFSAQQFPDLHSELNLSSLELGDSALYFCASRAAGGNNEQFFGPGTRLTVL.

V gene TRBV9 combines with J gene TRBJ1-4, with D possibly being TRBD1 (5 bases). Germline V gene sequence: CDR1 SGDLS, CDR2 YYNGEE. V was cut by 4 bases and J by 6 bases, with 16 bases left in between. This CDR3 is 15 amino acids long. The CDR3 is CASSLRGETDEKLFF. The CDR3 bases are TGTGCCAGCAGCCTCAGAGGGGAAACGGATGAAAAACTGTTTTTT.

The chain links TRBV27 to TRBJ2-3, with 8 bases fitting TRBD2. CDR1 MNHEY and CDR2 SMNVEV come from the germline V gene (reference sequence). The ends lost 5 bases at V and 2 bases at J; junction bases unmatched: 9. The CDR3 has 16 amino acids. CDR3 region: CASSLTSGLNTDTQYF. CDR3 DNA: TGTGCCAGCAGTCTTACTAGCGGACTAAACACAGATACGCAGTATTTT.

V gene TRBV9 combines with J gene TRBJ1-4; 9 positions match TRBD1. Germline CDR1 and CDR2: SGDLS and YYNGEE. The CDR3 has 15 amino acids. V was pared by 4 bases and J by 7 bases, with 8 bases of the junction left unmatched. CDR3 protein: CASSSRQGEREKLFF. For the CDR3, the DNA is TGTGCCAGCAGCTCACGACAGGGGGAACGTGAAAAACTGTTTTTT.

The genes are TRBV4-3 and TRBJ2-6; TRBD1 matches at 7 bases. The J segment lost 8 bases and the V segment lost 2 bases, leaving 3 bases of the junction unmatched. The CDR3 has 14 residues. Germline CDR1 reads LGHNA; CDR2 reads YSLEER. The CDR3 sequence is CASSQYRGTNVLTF. CDR3 bases: TGCGCCAGCAGCCAATACAGGGGAACCAACGTCCTGACTTTC.

This rearrangement joins TRBV29-1 to TRBJ2-1; 14 bases line up with TRBD2. Germline V gene data show CDR1 as SQVTM and CDR2 as ANQGSEA. The CDR3 spans 14 residues. After removal of 6 bases from V and 5 bases from J, the junction contained 3 bases not matched to a gene. CDR3 residues: CSVTSGGANNEQFF. The CDR3 coding sequence is TGCAGCGTGACTAGCGGGGGGGCCAACAATGAGCAGTTCTTC.

This chain links TRBV7-3 with TRBJ1-2, with D unresolved. From germline, CDR1 is SGHTA and CDR2 FQGTGA. The V end was cut by 4 bases, the J end by 6 bases, with 6 bases between. CDR3 length equals 11 residues. Written as DNA, the CDR3 is TGTGCCAGCAGCTCCAATCATGGCTACACCTTC. It is translated as CASSSNHGYTF. The full variable domain, rest sourced from reference TRBV7-3 and TRBJ1-2, is GAGVSQTPSNKVTEKGKYVELRCDPISGHTALYWYRQSLGQGPEFLIYFQGTGAADDSGLPNDRFFAVRPEGSVSTLKIQRTERGDSAVYLCASSSNHGYTFGSGTRLTVV.

The rearrangement uses TRBV30 and TRBJ1-1; 7 positions agree with TRBD1. The CDR3 spans 12 residues. Germline trimming cut 5 bases from V and 4 bases from J; bases unmatched to any gene: 4. Germline assignment: CDR1 GTSNPN and CDR2 SVGIG (reference sequence). CDR3 protein: CAWLTGATEAFF. In DNA, the CDR3 is TGTGCCTGGCTTACAGGGGCCACTGAAGCTTTCTTT.

This chain joins TRBV29-1 and TRBJ2-6; possible D gene TRBD2, 6 bases. V was clipped by 8 bases and J by 12 bases, with 20 bases between them. This CDR3 region has 13 residues. The germline CDR1 and CDR2 sequences are SQVTM and ANQGSEA. This CDR3 reads CSTEEGSRGVLTF. The CDR3 DNA reads TGCAGCACTGAAGAAGGATCGCGGGGCGTCCTGACTTTC. Variable domain in full (rest from reference TRBV29-1 and TRBJ2-6): SAVISQKPSRDICQRGTSLTIQCQVDSQVTMMFWYRQQPGQSLTLIATANQGSEATYESGFVIDKFPISRPNLTFSTLTVSNMSPEDSSIYLCSTEEGSRGVLTFGAGSRLTVL.

This clone was counted only a few times. V usage is TRBV29-1 and J usage is TRBJ2-2; TRBD2 is a possible D gene (6 bases). Germline CDR1 is SQVTM and CDR2 is ANQGSEA. The CDR3 spans 15 residues. Trimming took 5 bases from V and 6 from J, leaving 19 bases between them. CDR3 in DNA: TGCAGCGTTAATGGGGGGTCGGTTACACCCGGGGAGCTGTTTTTT. Protein: CSVNGGSVTPGELFF.

The chain links TRBV29-1 to TRBJ2-7; D possibly uses TRBD1 or TRBD2 (5 bases each). The germline V gene has CDR1 SQVTM and CDR2 ANQGSEA. The ends were cut back, 7 bases at V and 5 bases at J, with 15 bases in the middle. CDR3 length equals 12 residues. Here the CDR3 DNA reads TGCAGCGCACAGGACGCGGGCCACGAGCAGTACTTC. Encoded protein: CSAQDAGHEQYF.

This clone showed up just a few times. V usage is TRBV18 and J usage is TRBJ2-5, with TRBD2 as a possible D gene (5 bases). The CDR3 consists of 16 residues. CDR1 and CDR2 (germline): KGHSH, LQKENI. V was cut by 6 bases and J by 5 bases, with 22 bases left in between. CDR3 protein: CASSTSRGERGETQYF. The CDR3 DNA sequence: TGTGCCAGCTCTACTTCCCGCGGTGAGAGAGGGGAGACCCAGTACTTC.

This clone was counted once. This chain links TRBV27 with TRBJ1-6, with a tentative D call TRBD1 (5 bases). The V gene's germline CDR1 is MNHEY and CDR2 SMNVEV (reference sequence). Between the trimmed V and J ends, which lost 8 bases and 7 bases, there was a span of 9 bases. This CDR3 has 12 amino acids. The CDR3 coding sequence is TGTGCCAGCTCCAGGACAAATTCACCCCTCCACTTT. Protein sequence: CASSRTNSPLHF.

V gene TRBV13 combines with J gene TRBJ1-2, with 11 bases identical to TRBD1. CDR1 and CDR2 from the germline V gene are PRHDT and FYEKMQ (reference sequence). This CDR3 has 16 residues. J lost 8 bases, V lost 3 bases, and 11 bases had no gene match. CDR3 in amino acids: CASSFGPGQGAAGYTF. The CDR3 region has the DNA TGTGCCAGCAGCTTTGGGCCCGGACAGGGGGCAGCGGGCTACACCTTC.